This T cell receptor (beta chain) is drawn from a study of shared clonotypes between healthy human individuals. Study as a whole: CD4 naive cells filled three plates per donor, CD4 memory three, CD8 naive two and CD8 memory one.

The study ran the assay at deep level. The table came from immunoSEQ multiplex PCR; TCRdb's copy has only in-frame clones and leaves some out. The table includes about 1 million clones, under 80% detected once. V shed 6 bases and J shed 2 bases, with 9 bases lying between them. Germline-derived CDR1 and CDR2 are MNHEY and SVGAGI. This CDR3 spans 13 amino acids. Caucasian adults living in Nashville, Tennessee, provided all samples. Sequences were obtained from memory CD4+ T cells sorted from blood. Subset here: CD45RA-negative fraction. The TCR sequence derives from a man between 18 and 29 years old in good health. The chain links TRBV6-5 to TRBJ2-3; possibly TRBD1 for D (6 bases). CDR3 DNA sequence: TGTGCCAGCAGGCAGGGGCCCACAGATACGCAGTATTTT. Residues: CASRQGPTDTQYF.